The 21 T cell receptor beta chains in this list originate from one sample, sequenced in a study of T cells in localized non-small cell lung cancer. Libraries were prepared by immunoSEQ multiplex PCR; TCRdb keeps only in-frame clonotypes and omits some of them. The top ten hold roughly 1.4% of the sample, which has 70,000 or so clones, roughly 80% seen once. Sequencing was performed on peripheral blood, taken before any cancer treatment. The receptor source for this set is a female donor older than 55 with stage I lung adenocarcinoma.

This clone was seen once. The CDR3 DNA is TGTGCCAGCTCACCAAATTCGGAAGAAGCTTTCTTT. It is translated as CASSPNSEEAFF. The gene calls are TRBV18 and TRBJ1-1; no definite D call. This CDR3 has 12 residues. V dropped 2 bases and J dropped 8 bases, with 9 bases sitting between them. Germline values: CDR1 KGHSH, CDR2 LQKENI.

This chain connects TRBV29-1 to TRBJ2-3; D possibly uses TRBD1 or TRBD2 (5 bases each). CDR1 and CDR2 (germline): SQVTM, ANQGSEA. Trimming left V 8 bases short and J 0 bases short, with 15 bases between. The CDR3 consists of 14 residues. CDR3 in DNA: TGCAGCTCCTTGAGGGGCAAGAGCACAGATACGCAGTATTTT. As protein: CSSLRGKSTDTQYF.

This clone appeared once. The chain is built from TRBV2 and TRBJ2-5; D remains ambiguous. The CDR3 spans 13 residues. The germline CDR1 and CDR2 sequences are SNHLY and FYNNEI. With 4 bases removed from V and 1 base from J, the gap between germline ends came to 7 bases. CDR3 bases: TGTGCCAGCAGTGGGGCTACCCAAGAGACCCAGTACTTC. Its protein is CASSGATQETQYF.

J is TRBJ1-5 and V is TRBV20-1; a weak D match, TRBD1 (5 bases). V lost 5 bases to trimming and J lost 11 bases, with 13 bases between them. Germline V lookup: CDR1 DFQATT, CDR2 SNEGSKA (reference sequence). CDR3 size: 11 residues. CDR3 nucleotides: TGCAGTGCTCATTGGGGCAAAGCCCAGCATTTT. Protein: CSAHWGKAQHF.

This rearrangement joins TRBV5-1 to TRBJ2-7; 9 bases are shared with TRBD2. The CDR3 length is 15 residues. After removal of 6 bases from V and 4 bases from J, the junction contained 11 bases not matched to a gene. Germline V gives CDR1 SGHRS, CDR2 YFSETQ. DNA for the CDR3: TGCGCCAGCACCCTGGGCGGGACTAGCACGTACGAGCAGTACTTC. Translation gives CASTLGGTSTYEQYF.

This chain uses TRBV19 with TRBJ2-1; D possibly corresponds to TRBD1 (5 bases). CDR1 and CDR2 (germline): LNHDA, SQIVND (reference sequence). With 6 bases removed from V and 6 bases from J, the gap between germline ends came to 9 bases. The CDR3 has 12 amino acids. The DNA for the CDR3 is TGTGCCAGTAGATCTAGGGGCAATGAGCAGTTCTTC. It encodes CASRSRGNEQFF.

The chain employs TRBV19 and TRBJ2-2, with D possibly called TRBD1 or TRBD2 (5 bases each). Germline CDR1 is LNHDA and CDR2 is SQIVND (reference sequence). V lost 2 bases to trimming and J lost 4 bases, with 11 bases between them. This CDR3 is 15 amino acids long. Here the CDR3 reads CASSIFGAVTGELFF. CDR3 nucleotides: TGTGCCAGTAGTATATTCGGGGCGGTCACCGGGGAGCTGTTTTTT.

This chain uses TRBV7-8 with TRBJ2-7; no clear D gene. The CDR3 runs 13 residues. The germline V and J ends were trimmed by 2 bases and 0 bases, with 5 bases remaining between them. Germline CDR1 SGHVS, CDR2 FQNEAQ. This CDR3 is CASSLIGSYEQYF. The CDR3 coding sequence is TGTGCCAGCAGCTTAATCGGCTCCTACGAGCAGTACTTC. The full variable domain, its missing parts supplied by reference TRBV7-8 and TRBJ2-7, is GAGVSQSPRYKVAKRGQDVALRCDPISGHVSLFWYQQALGQGPEFLTYFQNEAQLDKSGLPSDRFFAERPEGSVSTLKIQRTQQEDSAVYLCASSLIGSYEQYFGPGTRLTVT.

This clone showed up just once. Other DNA sequences within the sample encode an identical CDR3. The chain uses TRBV7-9 and TRBJ1-1, with D uncertain. V lost 8 bases and J 1 base, leaving 2 bases between the germline ends. This CDR3 spans 10 amino acids. The germline V gene encodes CDR1 SEHNR and CDR2 FQNEAQ (reference sequence). CDR3 bases: TGTGCCAGCTCGAACACTGAAGCTTTCTTT. It codes for CASSNTEAFF.

The sample holds one count of this clone. The V gene is TRBV27, the J gene TRBJ2-7, with TRBD1 matching over 7 bases. CDR1 is MNHEY and CDR2 is SMNVEV in the germline V gene (reference sequence). The CDR3 length is 13 residues. The V and J ends lost 3 bases and 2 bases, in that order; junction bases with no gene match: 1. The CDR3 region has the DNA TGTGCCAGCAGTTTTGGGACAGCCTACGAGCAGTACTTC. Protein sequence: CASSFGTAYEQYF.

The chain recombines TRBV27 with TRBJ2-5; TRBD1 matches 7 bases. CDR1 and CDR2 (germline): MNHEY, SMNVEV (reference sequence). This CDR3 has 15 amino acids. V was pared by 1 base and J by 0 bases, with 2 bases of the junction left unmatched. The CDR3 DNA reads TGTGCCAGCAGTTTATGGACAGGCCACCAAGAGACCCAGTACTTC. This encodes CASSLWTGHQETQYF.

This sequence joins TRBV7-2 and TRBJ2-7; the D is unclear. The length of the CDR3 is 12 residues. V shed 4 bases and J shed 8 bases, with 12 bases lying between them. Germline V gene lookup returns CDR1 SGHTA and CDR2 FQGNSA. The CDR3, as DNA: TGTGCCAGCAGCTCTCTGACTTGGCAGCAGTACTTC. Translating gives CASSSLTWQQYF.

The chain combines TRBV18 with TRBJ2-2, with 7 bases identical to TRBD1. CDR3 length: 15 residues. V gave up 3 bases and J gave up 4 bases; unmatched junction bases: 5. Germline-derived CDR1 and CDR2 are KGHSH and LQKENI. Here the CDR3 DNA reads TGTGCCAGCTCACCCGACAGGGAAGGCACCGGGGAGCTGTTTTTT. Encoded protein: CASSPDREGTGELFF.

The CDR3 reads CASSSGLYEQYF. The CDR3 DNA is TGTGCCAGCAGTTCCGGACTCTACGAGCAGTACTTC. The chain couples TRBV6-6 to TRBJ2-7; weak D call: TRBD2 (5 bases). The CDR3 extends over 12 amino acids. V gave up 4 bases and J gave up 3 bases, with 7 bases separating them. Looked up from germline, CDR1 is MNHNY and CDR2 is SVGAGI (reference sequence).

This chain connects TRBV5-4 to TRBJ1-2; 10 nucleotides line up with TRBD1. This CDR3 spans 15 amino acids. V shed 4 bases and J 4 bases; nucleotides not matched to a gene: 7. The germline V gene has CDR1 SGHNT and CDR2 YYREEE (reference sequence). CDR3 sequence: CASSPGGTGVYGYTF. The CDR3 DNA is TGTGCCAGCAGCCCGGGGGGGACAGGGGTCTATGGCTACACCTTC. The full variable domain, its missing parts supplied by reference TRBV5-4 and TRBJ1-2, is ETGVTQSPTHLIKTRGQQVTLRCSSQSGHNTVSWYQQALGQGPQFIFQYYREEENGRGNFPPRFSGLQFPNYSSELNVNALELDDSALYLCASSPGGTGVYGYTFGSGTRLTVV.

The chain employs TRBV11-1 and TRBJ1-2, with D uncertain. Between the trimmed V and J ends, which lost 5 bases and 7 bases, there was a span of 14 bases. The CDR3 is 13 residues long. Germline V gene sequence: CDR1 SGHAT, CDR2 FQDESV (reference sequence). For the CDR3, the DNA is TGTGCCAGCAGCCCGGAAACCTGGGGTGGCTACACCTTC. It translates to CASSPETWGGYTF.

The chain links TRBV7-8 to TRBJ1-1; a possible D gene is TRBD1 (6 bases). Trimming shortened V by 5 bases and J by 2 bases, and 9 bases separated the two germline ends. This CDR3 is 13 amino acids long. Germline lookup yields CDR1 SGHVS and CDR2 FQNEAQ. The DNA of the CDR3 is TGTGCCAGCAGCGGGGGGCGAAACACTGAAGCTTTCTTT. This translates into CASSGGRNTEAFF.

The J gene is TRBJ2-2, the V gene TRBV18; D is perhaps TRBD2 (7 bases). Germline V gene lookup returns CDR1 KGHSH and CDR2 LQKENI. The CDR3 runs to 16 residues. Between the trimmed V and J ends, which lost 3 bases and 5 bases, there was a span of 16 bases. The CDR3: CASSPISAGATGELFF. The CDR3 DNA reads TGTGCCAGCTCACCGATCTCTGCGGGGGCGACCGGGGAGCTGTTTTTT.

The chain has TRBV19 and TRBJ2-3; TRBD2 matches 10 bases. Germline V gene lookup returns CDR1 LNHDA and CDR2 SQIVND (reference sequence). V was pared by 3 bases and J by 4 bases, with 10 bases of the junction left unmatched. The CDR3 totals 17 residues. The CDR3 coding sequence is TGTGCCAGTAGTATTGTTCTAGCGGGGGTCATTGCAGATACGCAGTATTTT. This encodes CASSIVLAGVIADTQYF.

The chain recombines TRBV18 with TRBJ2-3; 10 nucleotides match TRBD2. The CDR3 is 18 amino acids. CDR1 is KGHSH, CDR2 LQKENI, per germline. The V segment lost 3 bases and the J segment 2 bases; nucleotides outside the gene matches: 11. The CDR3 here is CASSPRLAGAQFTDTQYF. In nucleotides, the CDR3 is TGTGCCAGCTCACCCCGCCTAGCGGGAGCACAATTCACAGATACGCAGTATTTT.

This chain connects TRBV11-2 to TRBJ2-7; D unresolved. V gave up 2 bases and J gave up 0 bases, with 8 bases separating them. The CDR3 covers 14 residues. Looked up from germline, CDR1 is SGHAT and CDR2 is FQNNGV. CDR3 DNA: TGTGCCAGCAGCTTATCGGATAGCTCCTACGAGCAGTACTTC. Residues: CASSLSDSSYEQYF.